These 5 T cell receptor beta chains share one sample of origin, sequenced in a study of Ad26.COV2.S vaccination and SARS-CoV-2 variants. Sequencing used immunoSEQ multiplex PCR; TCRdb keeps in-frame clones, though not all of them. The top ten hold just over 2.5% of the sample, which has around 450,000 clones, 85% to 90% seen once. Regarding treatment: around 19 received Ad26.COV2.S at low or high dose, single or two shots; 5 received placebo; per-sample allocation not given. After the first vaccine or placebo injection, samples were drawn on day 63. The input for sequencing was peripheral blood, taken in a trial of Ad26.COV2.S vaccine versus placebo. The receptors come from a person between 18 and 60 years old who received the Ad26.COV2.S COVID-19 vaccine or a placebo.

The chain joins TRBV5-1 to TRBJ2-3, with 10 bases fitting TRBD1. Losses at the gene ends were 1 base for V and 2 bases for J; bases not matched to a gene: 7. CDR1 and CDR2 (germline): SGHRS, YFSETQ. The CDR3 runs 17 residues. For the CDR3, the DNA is TGCGCCAGCAGCTTGACCCCCGGGACAGGGGACACAGATACGCAGTATTTT. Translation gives CASSLTPGTGDTDTQYF.

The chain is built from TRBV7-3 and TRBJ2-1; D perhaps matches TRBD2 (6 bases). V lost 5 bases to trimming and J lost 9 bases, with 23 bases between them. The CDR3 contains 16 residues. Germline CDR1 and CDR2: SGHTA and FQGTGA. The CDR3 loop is CASSPQAAGNVREQFF. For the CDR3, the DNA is TGTGCCAGCAGCCCCCAGGCGGCGGGGAACGTCCGTGAGCAGTTCTTC.

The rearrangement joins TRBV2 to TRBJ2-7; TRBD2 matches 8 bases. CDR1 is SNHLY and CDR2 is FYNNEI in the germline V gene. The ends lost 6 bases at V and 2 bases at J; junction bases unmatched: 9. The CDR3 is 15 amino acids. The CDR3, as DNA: TGTGCCAGCAGCGCCCTTAGCGGGGACGCCTACGAGCAGTACTTC. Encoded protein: CASSALSGDAYEQYF.

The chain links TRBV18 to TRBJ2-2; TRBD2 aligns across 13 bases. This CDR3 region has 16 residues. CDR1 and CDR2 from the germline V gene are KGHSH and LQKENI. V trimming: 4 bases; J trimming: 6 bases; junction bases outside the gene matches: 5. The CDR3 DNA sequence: TGTGCCAGCTCACGCGGACTAGCGGGAGATCCCGGGGAGCTGTTTTTT. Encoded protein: CASSRGLAGDPGELFF.

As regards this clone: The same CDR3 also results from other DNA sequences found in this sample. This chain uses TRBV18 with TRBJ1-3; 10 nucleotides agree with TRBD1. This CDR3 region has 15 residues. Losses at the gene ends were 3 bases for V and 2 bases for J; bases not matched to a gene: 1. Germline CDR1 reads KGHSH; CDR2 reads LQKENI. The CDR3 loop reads CASSPGTGAGNTIYF. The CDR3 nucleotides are TGTGCCAGCTCACCGGGGACAGGGGCTGGAAACACCATATATTTT. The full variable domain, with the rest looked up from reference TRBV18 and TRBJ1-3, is NAGVMQNPRHLVRRRGQEARLRCSPMKGHSHVYWYRQLPEEGLKFMVYLQKENIIDESGMPKERFSAEFPKEGPSILRIQQVVRGDSAAYFCASSPGTGAGNTIYFGEGSWLTVV.